The 20 T cell receptor beta chains in this list originate from one sample, sequenced in a study of blood T cell repertoires in COVID-19 (dated by TCRdb to about 2020). The library relied on the immunoSEQ multiplex PCR assay. Here the immuneACCESS table is served through TCRdb, limited to in-frame sequences with V and J called. Missing clones are a known gap in these copies; in checked studies unresolved V genes cover under half, and the rest lacks a known reason. For this sample the table gives 250,000 to 350,000 clones, of which more than 70% were detected only once. Approximately 1.5% of the sample is taken by the ten largest. Sequenced: peripheral blood. The receptor set was obtained from a woman in her fifties or sixties with acute or convalescent COVID-19.

The gene calls are TRBV10-3 and TRBJ1-4; 8 bases are shared with TRBD1. Trimming at V came to 2 bases and at J to 7 bases, leaving 3 bases not matched to a gene. Germline values: CDR1 ENHRY, CDR2 SYGVKD. CDR3 size: 14 residues. Here the CDR3 DNA reads TGTGCCATCAGTGAGCCCGGACAGGGTGAAAAACTGTTTTTT. Translating gives CAISEPGQGEKLFF.

This clone was picked up one time. The chain recombines TRBV6-1 with TRBJ1-6, with unresolved D. Trimming removed 3 bases from V and 8 bases from J, with 5 bases in between. The CDR3 length is 12 residues. CDR1 and CDR2 (germline): MNHNS, SASEGT. The CDR3 nucleotides are TGTGCCAGCAGTGATATCTATTCACCCCTCCACTTT. As protein: CASSDIYSPLHF.

The rearrangement links TRBV6-6 to TRBJ1-2, with D possibly matching TRBD1 (6 bases). The length of the CDR3 is 13 residues. Germline CDR1 reads MNHNY; CDR2 reads SVGAGI (reference sequence). The ends were cut back, 7 bases at V and 7 bases at J, with 16 bases in the middle. The CDR3 bases are TGTGCCAGCACCGCCCTGGGGGCGTCTGGCTACACCTTC. As protein: CASTALGASGYTF.

V gene TRBV27 combines with J gene TRBJ2-7; D possibly corresponds to TRBD2 (7 bases). Trimming shortened V by 4 bases and J by 3 bases, and 16 bases separated the two germline ends. This CDR3 is built from 15 residues. Germline values: CDR1 MNHEY, CDR2 SMNVEV (reference sequence). CDR3 amino acids: CASSWGGRGSYEQYF. The CDR3 DNA sequence: TGTGCCAGCAGTTGGGGGGGCAGGGGTAGCTACGAGCAGTACTTC.

The gene calls are TRBV6-5 and TRBJ2-7; D might be TRBD2 (6 bases). The V end was cut by 4 bases, the J end by 0 bases, with 13 bases between. The CDR3 spans 15 residues. Germline V gives CDR1 MNHEY, CDR2 SVGAGI. CDR3: CASSSWTTRSYEQYF. The CDR3 DNA follows: TGTGCCAGCAGTTCATGGACTACCCGCTCCTACGAGCAGTACTTC.

The chain links TRBV27 to TRBJ2-7; TRBD2 matches at 7 bases. Germline V lookup: CDR1 MNHEY, CDR2 SMNVEV (reference sequence). The length of the CDR3 is 15 residues. J lost 5 bases, V lost 4 bases, and 11 bases had no gene match. This CDR3 reads CASSYQGLGVDEQYF. The CDR3 DNA reads as TGTGCCAGCAGTTACCAAGGACTAGGGGTAGACGAGCAGTACTTC.

The chain couples TRBV11-1 to TRBJ2-2, with TRBD2 matching over 9 bases. Looked up from germline, CDR1 is SGHAT and CDR2 is FQDESV (reference sequence). The CDR3 extends over 16 amino acids. The V segment lost 1 base and the J segment 6 bases; nucleotides outside the gene matches: 6. The CDR3 spells CASSLGSGRKSGELFF. Written as DNA, the CDR3 is TGTGCCAGCAGCTTAGGTAGCGGGAGAAAATCCGGGGAGCTGTTTTTT.

V gene TRBV5-4 combines with J gene TRBJ2-7, with TRBD2 matching 7 bases. This CDR3 region has 14 residues. The trim removed 4 bases at V and 6 bases at J, leaving 10 bases unmatched. CDR1 and CDR2 from the germline V gene are SGHNT and YYREEE (reference sequence). The CDR3 is CASSPGGLPGEQYF. The DNA of the CDR3 is TGTGCCAGCAGCCCGGGGGGACTCCCAGGCGAGCAGTACTTC. Using reference TRBV5-4 and TRBJ2-7 for the parts outside the CDR3, the full variable domain is ETGVTQSPTHLIKTRGQQVTLRCSSQSGHNTVSWYQQALGQGPQFIFQYYREEENGRGNFPPRFSGLQFPNYSSELNVNALELDDSALYLCASSPGGLPGEQYFGPGTRLTVT.

DNA of the CDR3: TGTGCTAGTGGTTTGGTACTGGGACAGGGAGGAAACACCATATATTTT. Translating it yields CASGLVLGQGGNTIYF. The rearrangement links TRBV12-5 to TRBJ1-3; 9 positions agree with TRBD1. The germline gives CDR1 LGHNT, CDR2 FRNRAP. The CDR3 covers 16 residues. After removal of 0 bases from V and 4 bases from J, the junction contained 4 bases not matched to a gene.

This clone was seen a handful of times. The chain couples TRBV6-5 to TRBJ1-3; perhaps TRBD1 as D (6 bases). Germline lookup yields CDR1 MNHEY and CDR2 SVGAGI. Trimming removed 6 bases from V and 2 bases from J, with 14 bases in between. The CDR3 sequence is 15 residues long. The CDR3 region is CASRAHRTAGNTIYF. CDR3 nucleotides: TGTGCCAGCAGAGCCCATCGGACAGCTGGAAACACCATATATTTT.

V is TRBV20-1 and J is TRBJ2-5, with 7 bases identical to TRBD1. The CDR3 is 15 residues long. Looked up from germline, CDR1 is DFQATT and CDR2 is SNEGSKA (reference sequence). V lost 3 bases and J lost 5; bases outside the gene matches: 12. The CDR3 loop is CSASDRASAGETQYF. For the CDR3, the DNA is TGCAGTGCTAGTGACAGGGCAAGCGCCGGGGAGACCCAGTACTTC.

This clone was observed a few times. The chain combines TRBV5-1 with TRBJ2-3, with a tentative D call TRBD2 (6 bases). The V end lost 1 base, the J end lost 3 bases, and 12 bases lay between the germline ends. The CDR3 sequence is 15 residues long. Germline-derived CDR1 and CDR2 are SGHRS and YFSETQ. The CDR3 loop reads CASSLTSSPTDTQYF. The CDR3 DNA reads as TGCGCCAGCAGCTTGACTAGCAGCCCTACAGATACGCAGTATTTT.

The chain is built from TRBV7-2 and TRBJ1-5, with D hard to call. CDR3 size: 13 residues. Trimming left V 1 base short and J 4 bases short, with 5 bases between. Germline CDR1 reads SGHTA; CDR2 reads FQGNSA. The CDR3 DNA sequence: TGTGCCAGCAGCTTAGACAGAAATCAGCCCCAGCATTTT. Protein: CASSLDRNQPQHF. Full variable domain (remainder filled in from reference TRBV7-2 and TRBJ1-5): GAGVSQSPSNKVTEKGKDVELRCDPISGHTALYWYRQSLGQGLEFLIYFQGNSAPDKSGLPSDRFSAERTGGSVSTLTIQRTQQEDSAVYLCASSLDRNQPQHFGDGTRLSIL.

V usage is TRBV10-3 and J usage is TRBJ1-4, with TRBD1 identical over 8 bases. The CDR3 covers 15 residues. Germline trimming cut 6 bases from V and 1 base from J; bases unmatched to any gene: 4. Germline V gives CDR1 ENHRY, CDR2 SYGVKD. The CDR3 bases are TGTGCCATCAGATCAGACAGGGGAACTAATGAAAAACTGTTTTTT. Its protein is CAIRSDRGTNEKLFF.

The chain carries TRBV5-1 and TRBJ1-6; TRBD1 aligns across 10 bases. The CDR3 has 14 amino acids. V was clipped by 4 bases and J by 9 bases; unmatched bases: 4. The germline V gene has CDR1 SGHRS and CDR2 YFSETQ. The CDR3 spells CASSVGQGFSPLHF. CDR3 nucleotide sequence: TGCGCCAGCAGCGTGGGACAGGGGTTTTCACCCCTCCACTTT.

This clone was detected only a few times. The chain combines TRBV7-9 with TRBJ2-7, with a weak D call TRBD1 (6 bases). The CDR3 is 14 residues long. V was pared by 5 bases and J by 7 bases, with 18 bases between. Germline V gene data show CDR1 as SEHNR and CDR2 as FQNEAQ (reference sequence). For the CDR3, the DNA is TGTGCCAGCAGCCCAGGGGACCCCCCGGAGGAGCAGTACTTC. Translation: CASSPGDPPEEQYF. Using reference TRBV7-9 and TRBJ2-7 for the parts outside the CDR3, the full variable domain is DTGVSQNPRHKITKRGQNVTFRCDPISEHNRLYWYRQTLGQGPEFLTYFQNEAQLEKSRLLSDRFSAERPKGSFSTLEIQRTEQGDSAMYLCASSPGDPPEEQYFGPGTRLTVT.

This rearrangement joins TRBV27 to TRBJ2-1; no definite D call. The CDR3 is 16 residues long. V was cut by 4 bases and J by 8 bases, with 21 bases left in between. Germline CDR1 and CDR2: MNHEY and SMNVEV (reference sequence). This chain's CDR3 is CASSYRVALVRYEQFF. DNA of the CDR3: TGTGCCAGCAGTTATCGCGTGGCTCTAGTCCGCTATGAGCAGTTCTTC.

The V gene is TRBV20-1, the J gene TRBJ1-5; unclear D gene. Germline V CDR1 and CDR2: DFQATT, SNEGSKA (reference sequence). The CDR3 loop spans 11 amino acids. V lost 3 bases to trimming and J lost 11 bases, with 11 bases between them. For the CDR3, the DNA is TGCAGTGCTAGTATCAGGTGGGCCCAGCATTTT. Translation: CSASIRWAQHF.

This clone has just a few counts. The chain combines TRBV4-2 with TRBJ2-7; TRBD1 might be the D (6 bases). CDR1 is LGHNA and CDR2 is YNFKEQ in the germline V gene. Between the trimmed V and J ends, which lost 4 bases and 4 bases, there was a span of 17 bases. The CDR3 length is 15 residues. CDR3 residues: CASSLENRAGYEQYF. The CDR3 DNA reads TGTGCCAGCAGCCTTGAAAACAGGGCAGGGTACGAGCAGTACTTC.

This chain joins TRBV5-4 and TRBJ1-6; no definite D call. This CDR3 region has 16 residues. The V end was cut by 0 bases, the J end by 5 bases, with 12 bases between. CDR1 is SGHNT and CDR2 is YYREEE in the germline V gene (reference sequence). The CDR3 here is CASSLGRRQDNSPLHF. CDR3 nucleotides: TGTGCCAGCAGCTTGGGTAGGCGTCAGGATAATTCACCCCTCCACTTT.